Shown below are 21 T cell receptor beta chains from a single sample sequenced in a study of blood T cell repertoires in COVID-19. Sequenced by immunoSEQ multiplex PCR; TCRdb stores in-frame clones only, minus some. The sample consists of 65,000 to 80,000 clones, 88% of them appearing once. The sample comprised peripheral blood. The receptors shown here come from a man aged 50 or older with active COVID-19.

The chain recombines TRBV28 with TRBJ2-1; TRBD1 might be the D (6 bases). Between the trimmed V and J ends, which lost 7 bases and 5 bases, there was a span of 18 bases. Germline V CDR1 and CDR2: MDHEN, SYDVKM. The CDR3 sequence is 15 residues long. The CDR3 DNA reads TGTGCCAGCACCCCCCTGGGGACAACCAACAATGAGCAGTTCTTC. Encoded protein: CASTPLGTTNNEQFF.

This clone was seen just once. The chain uses TRBV4-1 and TRBJ1-1, with D possibly matching TRBD1 (6 bases). The CDR3 consists of 14 residues. The V end lost 3 bases, the J end lost 1 base, and 9 bases lay between the germline ends. Germline CDR1 is MGHRA and CDR2 is YSYEKL. CDR3 bases: TGCGCCAGCAGCCAGGGACAACAGAACACTGAAGCTTTCTTT. Protein: CASSQGQQNTEAFF.

The rearrangement links TRBV9 to TRBJ2-5; TRBD2 aligns across 10 bases. V gave up 4 bases and J gave up 3 bases; unmatched junction bases: 12. The CDR3 spans 17 residues. CDR1 and CDR2 (germline): SGDLS, YYNGEE. The CDR3 loop reads CASSSPWPSGGEETQYF. Written as DNA, the CDR3 is TGTGCCAGCAGCTCCCCATGGCCTAGCGGGGGTGAAGAGACCCAGTACTTC.

The rearrangement uses TRBV6-4 and TRBJ1-4; D might be TRBD1 (6 bases). CDR3 length: 21 residues. Germline-derived CDR1 and CDR2 are MRHNA and SNTAGT. Deletions cut 2 bases from V and 3 bases from J, with 28 bases between. CDR3 coding DNA: TGTGCCAGCAGTGACCACCTTACAGGGTATCTTGGTGCTGAAGCTAATGAAAAACTGTTTTTT. Translating it yields CASSDHLTGYLGAEANEKLFF.

The CDR3 loop is CASSQDLGAGTQYF. CDR3 in DNA: TGTGCCAGCAGCCAAGATCTAGGGGCCGGGACCCAGTACTTC. The chain couples TRBV4-2 to TRBJ2-5, with a possible D match to TRBD1 (5 bases). Trimming took off 0 bases at V and 7 bases at J, with 12 bases between the two ends. This CDR3 spans 14 amino acids. The germline gives CDR1 LGHNA, CDR2 YNFKEQ.

The chain uses TRBV15 and TRBJ2-1; 7 nucleotides agree with TRBD2. Looked up from germline, CDR1 is LNHNV and CDR2 is YYDKDF (reference sequence). Trimming took 1 base from V and 6 from J; bases not matched to a gene: 6. This CDR3 has 15 amino acids. CDR3 coding DNA: TGTGCCACCAGCAGAGCAGGCGGGAGCGGCAATGAGCAGTTCTTC. The encoded protein is CATSRAGGSGNEQFF.

This chain connects TRBV5-1 to TRBJ1-6; TRBD1 might be the D (6 bases). Trimming pared 4 bases from V and 7 bases from J, leaving 15 bases between. CDR3 size: 15 residues. CDR1 is SGHRS and CDR2 is YFSETQ in the germline V gene. CDR3 amino acids: CASSPAGDINSPLHF. The CDR3 DNA reads as TGCGCCAGCAGCCCGGCCGGGGACATCAATTCACCCCTCCACTTT.

The chain couples TRBV28 to TRBJ1-1; 7 nucleotides agree with TRBD1. The CDR3 has 15 residues. Germline values: CDR1 MDHEN, CDR2 SYDVKM. The V and J ends lost 4 bases and 3 bases, in that order; junction bases with no gene match: 8. The CDR3 here is CASSSLRGQDTEAFF. CDR3 nucleotide sequence: TGTGCCAGCAGTTCACTGAGGGGGCAGGACACTGAAGCTTTCTTT.

This chain uses TRBV28 with TRBJ1-5; D is possibly TRBD1 (6 bases). The V gene lost 4 bases and the J gene lost 14 bases, with 15 bases spanning the gap. From germline, CDR1 is MDHEN and CDR2 SYDVKM. The CDR3 has 12 amino acids. The CDR3 loop reads CASSSRGFNEHF. In nucleotides, the CDR3 is TGTGCCAGCAGTTCGAGGGGGTTTAACGAGCATTTT.

This chain uses TRBV12-3 or TRBV12-4 with TRBJ2-1, with TRBD1 matching over 7 bases. V dropped 6 bases and J dropped 4; count of bases not matched to a gene: 3. The CDR3 has 13 residues. The CDR3 loop is CASSGQVYNEQFF. The CDR3 DNA sequence: TGTGCCAGCAGCGGACAGGTTTACAATGAGCAGTTCTTC.

This clone was picked up one time. V is TRBV11-3 and J is TRBJ2-3; 10 positions agree with TRBD1. The germline V gene encodes CDR1 SGHNT and CDR2 YENEEA. Trimming removed 6 bases from V and 4 bases from J; junction bases left unmatched: 13. The CDR3 covers 17 residues. Written as DNA, the CDR3 is TGTGCCAGCAGACAATTGACCGGGACAGGGGTCCCAGATACGCAGTATTTT. This encodes CASRQLTGTGVPDTQYF. The full variable domain, its missing parts supplied by reference TRBV11-3 and TRBJ2-3, is EAGVVQSPRYKIIEKKQPVAFWCNPISGHNTLYWYLQNLGQGPELLIRYENEEAVDDSQLPKDRFSAERLKGVDSTLKIQPAELGDSAVYLCASRQLTGTGVPDTQYFGPGTRLTVL.

The chain carries TRBV9 and TRBJ1-6, with D possibly matching TRBD1 (6 bases). The germline V and J ends were trimmed by 3 bases and 7 bases, with 23 bases remaining between them. Germline V CDR1 and CDR2: SGDLS, YYNGEE. CDR3 length: 18 amino acids. CDR3: CASSATVPGDSKNSPLHF. The CDR3 DNA reads TGTGCCAGCAGCGCCACAGTGCCAGGGGATTCGAAAAATTCACCCCTCCACTTT.

This clone was recorded once. The chain couples TRBV24-1 to TRBJ1-3, with TRBD1 as a possible D gene (5 bases). Trimming took off 4 bases at V and 0 bases at J, with 12 bases between the two ends. Germline CDR1 reads KGHDR; CDR2 reads SFDVKD. The CDR3 extends over 16 amino acids. The CDR3 reads CATSESGTGSGNTIYF. The DNA for the CDR3 is TGTGCCACCAGTGAGAGCGGGACTGGCTCTGGAAACACCATATATTTT.

The rearrangement links TRBV18 to TRBJ2-5, with D possibly being TRBD1 (5 bases). The CDR3 extends over 13 amino acids. Germline CDR1 is KGHSH and CDR2 is LQKENI. Deletions cut 2 bases from V and 4 bases from J, with 8 bases between. CDR3 amino acids: CASSPNQGETQYF. The CDR3 DNA is TGTGCCAGCTCACCAAACCAGGGAGAGACCCAGTACTTC. Complete variable domain (other parts from reference TRBV18 and TRBJ2-5): NAGVMQNPRHLVRRRGQEARLRCSPMKGHSHVYWYRQLPEEGLKFMVYLQKENIIDESGMPKERFSAEFPKEGPSILRIQQVVRGDSAAYFCASSPNQGETQYFGPGTRLLVL.

The chain has TRBV20-1 and TRBJ2-7; D may be TRBD2 (5 bases). V was cut by 3 bases and J by 3 bases, with 12 bases left in between. Germline V gene data show CDR1 as DFQATT and CDR2 as SNEGSKA (reference sequence). The CDR3 covers 13 residues. Here the CDR3 DNA reads TGCAGTGCTAGTCCTACTCGGGACTACGAGCAGTACTTC. Translation gives CSASPTRDYEQYF.

The chain carries TRBV5-6 and TRBJ2-3, with D unclear. The CDR3 length is 11 residues. V was trimmed by 7 bases and J by 2 bases, leaving 5 bases between them. Germline CDR1 reads SGHDT; CDR2 reads YYEEEE. CDR3 region: CASAVTDTQYF. CDR3 nucleotides: TGTGCCAGCGCAGTCACAGATACGCAGTATTTT.

V and J are TRBV29-1 and TRBJ1-4, with 10 bases lining up with TRBD1. The CDR3 runs 13 residues. With 7 bases clipped from V and 4 bases from J, the junction kept 3 bases outside the gene matches. Germline V gene data show CDR1 as SQVTM and CDR2 as ANQGSEA. This chain's CDR3 is CSGGQGNNEKLFF. The CDR3 DNA follows: TGCAGCGGGGGACAGGGGAATAATGAAAAACTGTTTTTT.

The genes are TRBV4-1 and TRBJ2-1, with D perhaps matching TRBD1 (5 bases). The CDR3 is 14 amino acids. V was trimmed by 4 bases and J by 7 bases, leaving 14 bases between them. Germline V gene data show CDR1 as MGHRA and CDR2 as YSYEKL. CDR3 in DNA: TGCGCCAGCAGCCGTTCGGCAGGGAATAATGAGCAGTTCTTC. Its protein is CASSRSAGNNEQFF.

The genes are TRBV5-1 and TRBJ2-5; TRBD1 might be the D (6 bases). Trimming shortened V by 4 bases and J by 2 bases, and 15 bases separated the two germline ends. Germline V lookup: CDR1 SGHRS, CDR2 YFSETQ. CDR3 size: 15 residues. This CDR3 reads CASSAQQGRQETQYF. For the CDR3, the DNA is TGCGCCAGCAGCGCCCAACAGGGAAGGCAAGAGACCCAGTACTTC.

CDR3 DNA sequence: TGTGCCATCAGTGGAGCCCGGGGAGGCAGTTTGGAGACCCAGTACTTC. This translates into CAISGARGGSLETQYF. The chain links TRBV10-3 to TRBJ2-5; TRBD2 is a possible D gene (6 bases). The ends were cut back, 4 bases at V and 5 bases at J, with 20 bases in the middle. This CDR3 region has 16 residues. Germline lookup yields CDR1 ENHRY and CDR2 SYGVKD.

This clone was counted a single time. This rearrangement joins TRBV3-1 (or the pseudogene TRBV3-2) to TRBJ2-7, with 9 nucleotides matching TRBD1. Germline CDR1 is LGHDT and CDR2 is YNNKEL (reference sequence). Unmatched junction bases numbered 9, after V lost 4 bases and J lost 5 bases. The CDR3 sequence is 15 residues long. Written as DNA, the CDR3 is TGTGCCAGCAGCCGATTAAACAGGGGGCTGAACGAGCAGTACTTC. It codes for CASSRLNRGLNEQYF.